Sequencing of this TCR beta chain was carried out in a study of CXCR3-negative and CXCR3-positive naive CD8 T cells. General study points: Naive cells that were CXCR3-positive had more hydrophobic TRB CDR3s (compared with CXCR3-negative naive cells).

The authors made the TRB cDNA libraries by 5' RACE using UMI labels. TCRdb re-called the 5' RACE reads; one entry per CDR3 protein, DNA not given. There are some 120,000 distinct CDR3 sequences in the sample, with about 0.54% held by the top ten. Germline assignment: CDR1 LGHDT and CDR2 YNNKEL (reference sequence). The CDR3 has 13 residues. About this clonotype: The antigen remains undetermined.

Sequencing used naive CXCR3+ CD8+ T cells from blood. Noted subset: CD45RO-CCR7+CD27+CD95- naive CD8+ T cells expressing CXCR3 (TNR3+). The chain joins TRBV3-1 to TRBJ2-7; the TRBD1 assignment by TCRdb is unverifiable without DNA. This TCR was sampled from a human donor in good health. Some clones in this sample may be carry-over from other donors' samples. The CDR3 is CASSPPLSDEQYF.